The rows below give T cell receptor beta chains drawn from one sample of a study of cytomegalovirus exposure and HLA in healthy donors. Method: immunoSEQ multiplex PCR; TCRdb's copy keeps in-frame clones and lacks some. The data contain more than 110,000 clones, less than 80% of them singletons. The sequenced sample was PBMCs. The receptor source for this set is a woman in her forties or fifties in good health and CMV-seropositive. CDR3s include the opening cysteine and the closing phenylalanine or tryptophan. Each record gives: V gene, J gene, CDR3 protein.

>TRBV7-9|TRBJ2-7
CASSSPGQGGVYEQYF
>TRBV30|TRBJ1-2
CAWRVGQGYGYTF
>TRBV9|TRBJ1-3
CASSRDSQLSGNTIYF
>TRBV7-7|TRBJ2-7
CASSPSSGEQYF
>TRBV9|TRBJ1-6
CASSPDGSSYNSPLHF
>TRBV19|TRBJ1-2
CASNLGTGNGYTF
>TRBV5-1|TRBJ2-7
CASSGGTGTYEQYF
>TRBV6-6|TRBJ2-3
CASSYRQGLVDTQYF
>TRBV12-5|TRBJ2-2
CASGLVLSPWVRQARTGELFF
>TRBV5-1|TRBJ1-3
CASSLDMSGNTIYF
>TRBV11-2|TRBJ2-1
CASSPTRGRPGEQFF
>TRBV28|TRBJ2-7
CATRGQGASEQYF
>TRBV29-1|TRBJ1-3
CSASGRDSSGNTIYF
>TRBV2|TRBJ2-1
CACWKGGGSSYNEQFF